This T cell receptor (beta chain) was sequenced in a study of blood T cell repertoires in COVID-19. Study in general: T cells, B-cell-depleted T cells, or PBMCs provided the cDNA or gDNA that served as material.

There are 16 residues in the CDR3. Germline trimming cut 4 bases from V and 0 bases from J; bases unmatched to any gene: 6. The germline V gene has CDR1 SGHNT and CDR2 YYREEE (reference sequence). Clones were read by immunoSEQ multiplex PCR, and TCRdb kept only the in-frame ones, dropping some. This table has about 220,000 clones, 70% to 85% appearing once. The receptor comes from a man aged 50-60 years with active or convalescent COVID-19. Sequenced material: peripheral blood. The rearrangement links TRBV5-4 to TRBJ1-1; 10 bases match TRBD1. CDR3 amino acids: CASSPGQGNMNTEAFF. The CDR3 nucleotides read TGTGCCAGCAGCCCGGGACAGGGGAACATGAACACTGAAGCTTTCTTT.